This TCR beta chain was sequenced in a study of read filtering for tumor transcriptome and immune sequencing. Study background: Patients were 17 male and 13 to 15 female, mean age approximately 70 years, range about 45 to 85.

From 300 to 450 ng of RNA, a library with molecular barcoded alpha/delta and beta/gamma adaptors was made. One entry per CDR3 protein, called by TCRdb with MiXCR from the reads. This table holds just over 350 distinct CDR3 sequences, under 80% found once. This clonotype has a single count. The CDR3 has 14 amino acids. The germline gives CDR1 MNHEY, CDR2 SVGAGI. V lost 6 bases and J 0 bases, leaving 8 bases between the germline ends. The sample consisted of a population of CD138-negative cells sorted from bone marrow. This sequence joins TRBV6-5 and TRBJ2-2; no reliable D call. This clonotype was sampled from a donor at least 40 years old with multiple myeloma. This table probably holds off-target reads from a library built for another chain. The CDR3 DNA reads as TGTGCCAGCAGAAACAGACCGAACACCGGGGAGCTGTTTTTT. It specifies CASRNRPNTGELFF.